This T cell receptor beta chain stems from a study of shared clonotypes between healthy human individuals. Across the whole study: Each donor's CD8 memory used one plate, CD8 naive two, each CD4 subset three.

The germline gives CDR1 MNHEY, CDR2 SVGAGI. V was pared by 6 bases and J by 4 bases, with 19 bases between. This CDR3 is 15 amino acids long. Some clones are missing from TCRdb's copy, which holds only in-frame ones; the method was immunoSEQ multiplex PCR. The sample includes 2 million to 2.5 million clones, approximately 93% seen only once; the top ten take 0.39%. Material for sequencing was naive CD4+ T cells from PBMCs. Subset indicated: CD45RA+ positively selected. The V call is TRBV6-5, the J call TRBJ2-7, with D perhaps given as TRBD1 or TRBD2 (5 bases each). The receptor was derived from a man younger than 30 in good health. Some clones in this sample may be carry-over from other donors' samples. CDR3 DNA sequence: TGTGCCAGCAGGAGGGACGCTCAATCCTATTACGAGCAGTACTTC. It encodes CASRRDAQSYYEQYF.